These 14 T cell receptor beta chains originate from one sample sequenced in a study of blood T cell repertoires in COVID-19. Assay used: immunoSEQ multiplex PCR; TCRdb lists only in-frame clones, some missing. The sample comprises roughly 50,000 clones, roughly nine tenths of which are singletons, and just under 8.5% rests with the top ten. The material sequenced was peripheral blood. The receptors originated from a woman aged 40 to 50 with active COVID-19.

This clone was seen only once. The chain combines TRBV5-4 with TRBJ1-2; perhaps TRBD1 as D (5 bases). CDR3 length: 14 amino acids. With 0 bases removed from V and 3 bases from J, the gap between germline ends came to 9 bases. CDR1 SGHNT and CDR2 YYREEE come from the germline V gene (reference sequence). CDR3 nucleotides: TGTGCCAGCAGCTTGGGGGGCAGAGACTATGGCTACACCTTC. Protein: CASSLGGRDYGYTF.

A single count supports this clone. The chain employs TRBV2 and TRBJ2-3; D is ambiguous. This CDR3 has 14 amino acids. Germline lookup yields CDR1 SNHLY and CDR2 FYNNEI. Deletions cut 2 bases from V and 4 bases from J, with 10 bases between. The CDR3 loop reads CASSELATPDTQYF. The DNA of the CDR3 is TGTGCCAGCAGTGAATTAGCCACCCCAGATACGCAGTATTTT.

V and J are TRBV6-5 and TRBJ2-3, with D tentatively TRBD2 (5 bases). CDR3 length: 14 residues. V was clipped by 6 bases and J by 1 base, with 11 bases between them. Germline values: CDR1 MNHEY, CDR2 SVGAGI. This chain's CDR3 is CASRASSGTDTQYF. In DNA form, the CDR3 reads TGTGCCAGCAGAGCTAGCTCTGGCACAGATACGCAGTATTTT.

This clone has only one observation. V usage is TRBV3-1 (or the pseudogene TRBV3-2) and J usage is TRBJ2-7; D is perhaps TRBD1 (5 bases). The CDR3 extends over 13 amino acids. CDR1 and CDR2 (germline): LGHDT, YNNKEL (reference sequence). Trimming pared 4 bases from V and 6 bases from J, leaving 13 bases between. CDR3 residues: CASSLQRGTEQYF. The DNA of the CDR3 is TGTGCCAGCAGCCTTCAAAGGGGCACCGAGCAGTACTTC.

The chain combines TRBV18 with TRBJ1-2; 8 bases agree with TRBD1. Germline-derived CDR1 and CDR2 are KGHSH and LQKENI. Germline trimming cut 3 bases from V and 1 base from J; bases unmatched to any gene: 1. This CDR3 contains 14 residues. The CDR3 spells CASSPGQGNYGYTF. The CDR3 bases are TGTGCCAGCTCACCCGGACAGGGTAACTATGGCTACACCTTC.

The chain uses TRBV7-9 and TRBJ2-2; 8 positions match TRBD2. Per the germline V gene, CDR1 is SEHNR and CDR2 is FQNEAQ (reference sequence). Trimming removed 5 bases from V and 5 bases from J; junction bases left unmatched: 7. The CDR3 covers 15 residues. As DNA, the CDR3 is TGTGCCAGCAGCATAAGACTAGCGACTACCGGGGAGCTGTTTTTT. Encoded protein: CASSIRLATTGELFF.

The CDR3 region is CASSLGVGGPETQYF. CDR3 DNA: TGTGCCAGCAGCTTAGGGGTAGGGGGACCAGAGACCCAGTACTTC. The V call is TRBV7-8, the J call TRBJ2-5; the D gene is possibly TRBD1 (6 bases). The CDR3 contains 15 residues. In germline, CDR1 is SGHVS, CDR2 FQNEAQ. Trimming shortened V by 1 base and J by 4 bases, and 13 bases separated the two germline ends.

The rearrangement uses TRBV4-2 and TRBJ1-6, with D possibly being TRBD1 (6 bases). The CDR3 totals 16 residues. Trimming pared 3 bases from V and 3 bases from J, leaving 12 bases between. Germline values: CDR1 LGHNA, CDR2 YNFKEQ. DNA for the CDR3: TGTGCCAGCAGCCAGGAGGGAGGGGGCTATAATTCACCCCTCCACTTT. Translation: CASSQEGGGYNSPLHF.

V gene TRBV7-8 combines with J gene TRBJ2-5; 9 bases line up with TRBD1. Trimming cost V 2 bases and J 4 bases; bases outside gene matches: 8. CDR3 length equals 16 residues. CDR1 is SGHVS and CDR2 is FQNEAQ in the germline V gene. The CDR3 coding sequence is TGTGCCAGCAGCTTAAGGACAGGGGACTCAATAGAGACCCAGTACTTC. It codes for CASSLRTGDSIETQYF.

This sequence joins TRBV5-4 and TRBJ2-1, with 11 bases fitting TRBD2. V dropped 9 bases and J dropped 12; count of bases not matched to a gene: 11. Germline V CDR1 and CDR2: SGHNT, YYREEE (reference sequence). The CDR3 is made up of 13 amino acids. In DNA form, the CDR3 reads TGTGCCACCGCGGGGGTAGCGGGGGGGCGGCAGTTCTTC. Translation: CATAGVAGGRQFF.

The chain joins TRBV6-6 to TRBJ2-3; 7 bases fit TRBD2. This CDR3 is built from 15 residues. The V gene's germline CDR1 is MNHNY and CDR2 SVGAGI (reference sequence). V dropped 6 bases and J dropped 2; count of bases not matched to a gene: 8. The CDR3 reads CASRTSGAFTDTQYF. The DNA for the CDR3 is TGTGCCAGCAGAACGAGCGGGGCCTTCACAGATACGCAGTATTTT.

This clone has only one observation. The chain uses TRBV19 and TRBJ1-2, with D unresolved. CDR1 and CDR2 (germline): LNHDA, SQIVND (reference sequence). This CDR3 has 16 residues. V gave up 4 bases and J gave up 0 bases, with 15 bases separating them. The CDR3 coding sequence is TGTGCCAGTAGTACTCCTCGACATCCTTCTAACTATGGCTACACCTTC. Its protein product is CASSTPRHPSNYGYTF.

This sequence joins TRBV5-1 and TRBJ2-1; 7 positions agree with TRBD2. The CDR3 totals 17 residues. Germline CDR1 is SGHRS and CDR2 is YFSETQ. V trimming: 3 bases; J trimming: 0 bases; junction bases outside the gene matches: 9. CDR3: CASSSGRRGISYNEQFF. In DNA, the CDR3 is TGCGCCAGCAGCTCAGGTAGGCGGGGGATCTCCTACAATGAGCAGTTCTTC. Full variable domain (remainder filled in from reference TRBV5-1 and TRBJ2-1): KAGVTQTPRYLIKTRGQQVTLSCSPISGHRSVSWYQQTPGQGLQFLFEYFSETQRNKGNFPGRFSGRQFSNSRSEMNVSTLELGDSALYLCASSSGRRGISYNEQFFGPGTRLTVL.

J is TRBJ1-2 and V is TRBV3-1 (or the pseudogene TRBV3-2), with 8 bases identical to TRBD1. CDR1 and CDR2 from the germline V gene are LGHDT and YNNKEL (reference sequence). The CDR3 has 14 amino acids. After removal of 0 bases from V and 8 bases from J, the junction contained 5 bases not matched to a gene. The chain's CDR3 is CASSQDYRGGGYTF. The CDR3 bases are TGTGCCAGCAGCCAAGATTACAGGGGGGGAGGCTACACCTTC.